This TCR beta chain was profiled in a study of cytomegalovirus exposure and HLA in healthy donors (dated by TCRdb to the late 2010s). For context, the study as a whole: An earlier analysis of 550 to 700 of the donors reported 250 to 300 Gb of sequence data and 120 million or so unique TCR beta sequences from about 180 million T cells. To predict cytomegalovirus infection status, the study brought together high-throughput TCR immunosequencing, statistical association of individual TCRs with disease status, and machine learning. Genome-wide SNP genotypes for about 55% of the roughly 670 donors were used in a later genetic analysis, which treated that subset as a discovery cohort. Class I and class II HLA loci were covered by the typing at four-digit resolution. A few DR-DQ haplotypes were treated as single units for association and clustering because of strong linkage in the cohort. Alongside the repertoire data, information on donor age, sex, ethnicity and CMV serostatus was compiled. An earlier analysis of 587 of the donors applied high-throughput TCR beta sequencing to assess whether each TCR beta V gene segment acted as functional or pseudogenic. The aim of the study was to test whether cataloging public T cell receptors could identify signatures of past pathogen exposure. In addition to the first cohort of 650 to 800 subjects, a separate validation cohort of approximately 120 different subjects was used. The number of donors typed differed by locus, with roughly 620-630 for A, B, C, DRB1 and DQB1, 522 for DQA1, 600 to 610 for DPA1, and around 460 for DPB1. In the later analysis, no new phenotypic data were used to find candidate immune exposures; instead, reliance was placed on TCR beta sequences and their occurrence across donors. Among 300 to 450 genotyped donors of the cohort, an average of 235,054 unique TCR beta nucleotide sequences were sequenced per donor, 15% to 20% of them non-productive. All discovery cohort repertoires had been generated on a single sequencing platform. The T cell repertoires of some 670 subjects were profiled by immunosequencing and related to cytomegalovirus serostatus. An early release that covered about 600 HLA-typed donors contained about 290 gigabases of sequencing data and tens of millions of unique TCR sequences. Among the roughly 400 genotyped donors, approximately 77% belonged to the genetic ancestry cluster associated with self-reported Caucasian donors. In a later analysis, previously published TCR beta repertoires from about 640 donors were re-analyzed and high-resolution HLA genotyping was added so that TCR occurrence patterns could be studied.

Of note for this clone: No cognate antigen has been identified for it. The record has no base qualities; no much larger clone is one base away.

In total, approximately 700 healthy bone marrow donors made up the cohort. All cohort members were sampled while nominally healthy, although unrecorded immune exposures were likely present. The donor tested CMV seronegative, placing the donor among the 350 to 400 seronegative members of the cohort. Each donor provided a peripheral blood sample, and peripheral blood mononuclear cells were used for TCR beta sequencing. Genomic DNA extraction from the blood cell samples was performed with the Qiagen DNeasy Blood Extraction Kit. V and J lose 0 bases and 2 bases, and a span of 5 bases separates them. CDR1 and CDR2 were assigned from the germline V gene (reference sequence) as SGHNT and YYREEE. Spanning cysteine to phenylalanine, the CDR3 consists of 13 amino acids. The kept DNA is CDR3 alone, 39 bases in frame from the first base. General study outcomes and caveats: A further reported finding was that TCR beta sequences accurately predicted the HLA-A and HLA-B alleles for most subjects in the first cohort. Specific HLA alleles were associated with 16,951 TCR beta sequences at a false discovery rate of 0.05 in a later analysis. In a later analysis, most CMV-associated TCR beta chains were found to appear HLA-restricted, with HLA associations seemingly driven largely by CMV exposure. Most TCR sequences were observed very rarely across donors, whereas some public TCRs were present in many individuals. Some IMGT-functional V segments, including TRBV6-2 and TRBV6-3, could not be distinguished by the 87-base-pair reads and were therefore excluded. Strong co-occurrence of HLA alleles, especially DR and DQ, made assigning TCR associations to individual alleles difficult. The presence/absence analyses assumed that sequencing depth was roughly uniform across donors, and that assumption may not be true. For the cohort, immune exposure information was limited to CMV serostatus. A few of the identified cytomegalovirus-associated TCR beta chains were confirmed in vitro to be specific for cytomegalovirus antigens. The earlier analysis of 450 to 700 of the donors excluded 15 to 20 rarely observed V segments, including chromosome 9 orphons, because counts were too low. In this cohort, only TCR beta chains were sequenced, and detectable features were limited by the absence of alpha or paired-chain data. A later analysis found that HLA-associated TCR beta chains were more clonally expanded and had lower generation probabilities than equally common non-associated chains. HLA typing was unavailable for some donors at each locus, so association tests used only the typed subset. Cytomegalovirus status was reported to be diagnosed by the classifier with high specificity and sensitivity in both the original and validation cohorts. An earlier analysis of 587 of the donors showed that most TCR beta V segments appeared in productive rearrangements either about 87% or about 30% of the time, which broadly matched IMGT annotations. Compared with the roughly 720-donor mean, donors in an Asian-associated ancestry cluster had fewer N-insertions in productive TCRs, according to a later genetic analysis. In a later analysis, the rate of TCR association differed among HLA loci, with DRB1 alleles having the most associated TCRs and HLA-C alleles having the fewest. V-gene and J-gene trimming of TCR beta chains was associated with a missense DCLRE1C variant in a later genetic analysis, and the association was replicated in an independent cohort. Correlated functional status among segregating V segments might reflect linkage disequilibrium, but an unknown experimental factor could not be ruled out. A total of 150 or so TCR beta chains were listed by the study as associated with cytomegalovirus. A group of highly shared sequence variants was considered likely to be a technical artifact of the sequencing pipeline. In a later analysis, several top co-occurrence clusters were reported to appear linked to parvovirus B19, influenza, CMV and Epstein-Barr virus. According to the authors, the approach could potentially be generalized to other disease states and immunological phenotypes.

The receptor library was made with the immunoSEQ multiplex PCR assay. For the multiplex PCR, a mixture combining 60 forward primers for TCR Vbeta segments and 13 reverse primers for TCR Jbeta segments was used. Amplification of the CDR3 region of rearranged TCR beta genes was performed with a multiplex PCR assay on genomic DNA. The amplified TCR beta libraries were sequenced on the Illumina HiSeq System as 87-base-pair reads. The study's processing was this. Across the 640 or so repertoires, a later analysis counted around 80 million unique TCR beta chains, around 11 million of which were shared by at least two donors. A nearest-neighbor algorithm error-corrected the raw reads and collapsed the reads into unique sequences, merging closely related sequences to remove PCR and sequencing errors. Alignment of CDR3 sequences to IMGT reference sequences was used to assign V, D and J gene segments. For a sequence to be retained, at least a six-nucleotide match to both a V gene segment and a J gene segment was required. Rearrangements were called productive when the CDR3 lacked stop codons and stayed in frame with V and J; all others were non-productive. Following IMGT convention, CDR3 was defined as the stretch from the second conserved V-encoded cysteine up to the conserved J-encoded phenylalanine. The earlier analysis of roughly 590 of the donors excluded any sequence lacking an unambiguous match to a single V gene segment. In an earlier analysis of about 590 of the donors, a V segment was called functional when productive rearrangements were above 56.7%, and segregating when the standard deviation between donors exceeded 5%. To diagnose cytomegalovirus status from the catalog of TCR beta chain sequences, a statistical classification framework was built. In a later analysis, TCR nucleotide sequences were compared against IMGT/GENE-DB human TR gene sequences so that V and J genes could be assigned. Using the TCRdist pipeline, a later analysis assigned CDR3 sequences along with most-parsimonious VDJ recombination scenarios. A later analysis defined each TCR beta chain by its CDR3 amino acid sequence plus V-gene family, and excluded reads lacking a unique V-gene family. A later analysis removed 592 highly shared, low-generation-probability nucleotide sequences to deal with suspected cross-contamination and a sequencing artifact. In a later analysis, a clonal expansion index for each public chain was calculated from normalized within-repertoire ranks of inferred template counts. In a later analysis, generation probabilities were computed using a VDJ recombination model fitted to out-of-frame rearrangements, and the results were checked against IGoR. In a later analysis, TCR-TCR, TCR-HLA and TCR-CMV co-occurrence was scored with hypergeometric tests, and a repertoire-size bias correction was applied to TCR pairs. To estimate false discovery rates, a later analysis permuted the HLA or CMV assignments 20 times. A later analysis grouped co-occurring TCRs with DBSCAN, adding TCRdist sequence similarity when clustering within HLA-allele-positive subsets. For co-occurrence clustering, repertoires with fewer than 30,000 or more than 120,000 public chains were excluded, along with four or five repertoires with anomalous nucleotide sharing. As stored in TCRdb, this immuneACCESS dataset retains in-frame rearrangements with V and J assigned. A fraction of the clones does not appear; measured against another copy, unresolved V genes explain less than half of the discrepancy, and the remainder lacks a known reason. That table supplies the V and J calls and clone size; D and trimming were determined from the DNA. Recorded for this sample are 75,000 to 85,000 clones; around 80% of them occurred a single time. The top ten constitute approximately 1% of the sample.

The source is a male donor in good health and CMV-seronegative. Sequencing was performed on PBMCs. This sequence uses TRBV5-4 and TRBJ2-5, with an unclear D gene assignment. The CDR3 sequence is CASSLGQQETQYF. The nucleotides read TGTGCCAGCAGCTTGGGACAACAAGAGACCCAGTACTTC.